The sequence of this T cell receptor (beta chain) was determined in a study of blood T cell repertoires in COVID-19. The wider study: Some COVID-19 samples were acute and others convalescent; all came from the United States, Italy and Spain. PBMCs, B-cell-depleted T cells, or T cells were the source of the cDNA or gDNA that made up the material.

Original processing notes: It was from reference gene primer amplification that nucleated cell counts were estimated. Assay used: immunoSEQ multiplex PCR; TCRdb lists only in-frame clones, some missing. Clone size and the V and J calls come from that table; the DNA yielded D and trimming. The data show roughly 94,000 clones, 65% to 90% seen once. The CDR3 totals 16 residues. CDR1 and CDR2 (germline): LNHNV, YYDKDF (reference sequence). V lost 3 bases, J lost 4 bases, and 16 bases lay in between. The chain has TRBV15 and TRBJ1-3; no clear D. Sequences were obtained from peripheral blood. The sequence derives from a man aged 55 to 69 with acute or convalescent COVID-19. CDR3 residues: CATSSQTTQPGNTIYF. The CDR3 DNA reads as TGTGCCACCAGCAGCCAGACAACACAGCCGGGAAACACCATATATTTT.